The T cell receptor (beta chain) under discussion was sequenced for a study of T cells in Graves' hyperthyroidism and ophthalmopathy (dated by TCRdb to between 2019 and 2020). Regarding the research as a whole: Peripheral blood samples were taken at initial diagnosis, before any treatment was given. Once sampling was done, hyperthyroidism patients were given methimazole at a starting dose of 30 mg daily, whereas ophthalmopathy patients were given high-dose intravenous methylprednisolone. Prospective prediction of ophthalmopathy was tested in an independent validation cohort consisting of under 20 hyperthyroidism patients and around 16 patients who later progressed to ophthalmopathy. According to the paper, TCR Vbeta CDR3 sequencing was carried out on about 140 peripheral blood samples, which came from under 50 ophthalmopathy, roughly 75 hyperthyroidism and some 17 progressor patients. For training and testing, the roughly 97 patients in the discovery cohort were randomly divided in a 7:3 ratio. TCR V-J signatures able to tell the groups apart were searched for in a discovery cohort of approximately 95 patients, of whom over 40 had Graves' ophthalmopathy and about 60 had stable Graves' hyperthyroidism. In addition, the study compared T-cell repertoires in thyroid tissue and in blood from roughly 6 Graves' hyperthyroidism patients.

TCR beta CDR3 regions were amplified from RNA transcripts. A first-round RT-PCR of the TCR CDR3 used the HTBI primer set with the Qiagen OneStep RT-PCR kit. A second multiplex PCR round built the libraries, followed by size selection and purification. Sequencing of the libraries was done on an Illumina HiSeq2000 using paired-end 100 bp reads. The original pipeline was this. Raw data were processed with SOAPnuke, discarding reads with adapters, uncalled bases, mean Phred below 15, or no exact constant-primer or identifier match. COPE v1.2.5 was used to merge the high-quality paired reads, and each unique nucleotide sequence was defined as a clonotype. MiTCR v1.1 was used to align the clonotypes against IMGT TRBV, TRBD and TRBJ reference segments. Only V-J combinations with frequency above 0.0001, covering about 99% of repertoires, were analysed. A TCS score was defined as the ratio between F50 (clonal expansion) and ExV (chaos), using BLOSUM62-based TCRdist between CDR3 peptides within each V-J. Welch's t-statistics and random forest reduced fewer than 600 V-J features to 13, which were used in a naive Bayes classifier (R e1071). The public reads were run again by TCRdb, first through fastp at Q25 and then through MiXCR, and only productive beta chains were kept. Here each entry gathers all rows of one CDR3 protein and keeps the most common genes and DNA. What appears here as the V and J calls and clone size reflects TCRdb's work, not the paper's. This sample holds 280,000 or so distinct CDR3 sequences; 25% to 30% were observed only once. Clones ranked in the top ten supply about a quarter of the sample.

Hyperthyroidism patients were newly diagnosed, had a disease duration of under 2 months, and were aged 18 to 65 years. Patients with uncontrolled infections, other autoimmune diseases, pregnancy or lactation were excluded. Clinical symptoms, serum thyroxine and TRAb, thyroid ultrasound, and orbital computed tomography formed the basis for the diagnoses. Blood from progressor patients was collected at the time of first diagnosis with hyperthyroidism, before any ophthalmopathy symptoms had appeared. PBMCs were isolated from about 9.2 ml of fresh peripheral blood by Ficoll-Paque density gradient centrifugation. Progressor patients were initially diagnosed with Graves' hyperthyroidism and developed ophthalmopathy during follow-up. Total RNA was extracted with Trizol reagent, and quality was checked on an Agilent 2100 Bioanalyzer. General conclusions and limits of the study: Ophthalmopathy was separated from stable hyperthyroidism by a 13 V-J signature model, with about 86% sensitivity and 81% to 82% specificity obtained in cross-validation and 80%/75% obtained in testing. In validation, progression to ophthalmopathy was predicted by the model with 70.59% sensitivity and 72% to 85% specificity, a median of approximately 6.5 months before onset. Most expanded thyroid clonotypes (frequency above 0.001) were also detected in blood, a finding suggesting that blood repertoires may reflect thyroid immune responses. No statistical method was used to set the sample size in advance, and investigators knew the group allocation.

A few counts support this clonotype. Its antigen remains undetermined. Within one base of it there is no much larger clone, and no base qualities were kept. Input material: blood. The clonotype was recovered from a man in his forties with Graves' hyperthyroidism that later progressed to Graves' ophthalmopathy.

The sequenced DNA is TGTGCCAGCTCACCACCTCGGGGATGGTTCCTGAACACTGAAGCTTTCTTT. Its translation is CASSPPRGWFLNTEAFF. The chain was built from TRBV18 and TRBJ1-1; a confident D gene designation cannot be given. Taken from the germline V gene, the CDR1 and CDR2 loops are KGHSH and LQKENI. Trimming takes 0 bases from V and 0 bases from J, and the germline ends sit 14 bases apart. The CDR3 contains 17 residues, cysteine and phenylalanine counted. Only the CDR3 part of the read is kept: 51 bases, read in frame from the first base.